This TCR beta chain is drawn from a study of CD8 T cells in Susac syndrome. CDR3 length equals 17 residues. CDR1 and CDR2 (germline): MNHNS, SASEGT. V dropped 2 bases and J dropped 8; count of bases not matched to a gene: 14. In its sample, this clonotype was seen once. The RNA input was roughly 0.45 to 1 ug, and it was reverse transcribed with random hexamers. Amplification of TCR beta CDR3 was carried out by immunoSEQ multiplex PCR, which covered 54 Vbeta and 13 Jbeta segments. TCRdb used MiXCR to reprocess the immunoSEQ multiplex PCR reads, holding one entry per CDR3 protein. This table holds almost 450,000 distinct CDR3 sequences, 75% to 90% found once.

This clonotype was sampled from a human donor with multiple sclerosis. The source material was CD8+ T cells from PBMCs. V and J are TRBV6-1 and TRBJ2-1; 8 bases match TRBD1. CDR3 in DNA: TGTGCCAGCAGTGAAATAGGTCCGGGACAGGTAAATGATGAGCAGTTCTTC. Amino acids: CASSEIGPGQVNDEQFF.